The T cell receptor (beta chain) described here comes from a study of CD8+CD57+ T cells in acquired aplastic anemia. This CDR3 is 12 amino acids long. The ends were cut back, 5 bases at V and 5 bases at J, with 7 bases in the middle. From germline, CDR1 is SGHTA and CDR2 FQGNSA. Patients selected for sequencing had displayed CD8+CD57+ cell expansion by flow cytometry. Genomic DNA was employed as the template in profiling TCR beta VDJ and CDR3. TCRdb reprocessed the reads via MiXCR and lists one record per CDR3 protein. The profile shows about 200,000 distinct CDR3 sequences, under 50% of them singletons.

This sequence joins TRBV7-2 and TRBJ1-5; D is unclear. The receptor comes from a human donor with aplastic anemia. Sequencing was performed on sorted CD4+, CD8+, or CD8+CD57+ T cells (not recorded which) from PBMCs. The CDR3 DNA follows: TGTGCCAGCAGCCCACCTCATCAGCCCCAGCATTTT. This sequence encodes CASSPPHQPQHF.